These T cell receptor beta chains were read from a single sample in a study of regulatory T cells in long-lasting Graves disease. TCRdb reprocessed the multiplex PCR reads with MiXCR, giving one entry per CDR3 protein. The sample gives about 210,000 distinct CDR3 sequences, approximately 19% of which show up once; approximately 12% is in the top ten. The same data also went into a second study, on T cells in Graves' hyperthyroidism and ophthalmopathy.

The source material was peripheral blood mononuclear cells (PBMCs), sampled at new diagnosis, from a patient treated with antithyroid drugs. Source of these receptors: a woman between 25 and 40 years old with Graves disease. Each CDR3 is given with its conserved first and last residue. The D gene is left open where the match is weak. Some rows have no size entry. The others give once, few or many, or a class for an expanded clone.

j_gene: TRBJ1-4
d_gene: TRBD1
abundance: many
v_gene: TRBV2
len: 12
CDR3aa: CALRDRNEKLFF
CDR3nt: TGTGCCCTCAGGGACAGAAATGAAAAACTGTTTTTT

j_gene: TRBJ2-4
d_gene: TRBD2
abundance: many
v_gene: TRBV28
len: 14
CDR3aa: CASTAGLAINIQYF
CDR3nt: TGTGCCAGCACGGCGGGACTAGCGATAAACATTCAGTACTTC

j_gene: TRBJ2-1
d_gene: -
abundance: many
v_gene: TRBV27
len: 13
CDR3aa: CASRSVSYNEQFF
CDR3nt: TGTGCCAGCCGGTCGGTCTCCTACAATGAGCAGTTCTTC

j_gene: TRBJ1-4
d_gene: -
abundance: once
v_gene: TRBV20-1
len: 16
CDR3aa: CSARGGGRLANEKLFF
CDR3nt: TGCAGTGCCCGAGGGGGGGGCCGTCTGGCTAATGAAAAACTGTTTTTT

j_gene: TRBJ2-3
d_gene: -
abundance: -
v_gene: TRBV19
len: 14
CDR3aa: CASKRAGEADTQYF
CDR3nt: TGTGCCAGTAAAAGGGCAGGGGAAGCAGATACGCAGTATTTT

j_gene: TRBJ2-1
d_gene: -
abundance: many
v_gene: TRBV3-1
len: 17
CDR3aa: CASSVLIGGGLYNEQFF
CDR3nt: TGTGCCAGCAGCGTCCTTATAGGGGGGGGGCTTTACAATGAGCAGTTCTTC

j_gene: TRBJ2-5
d_gene: -
abundance: many
v_gene: TRBV2
len: 11
CDR3aa: CASQEEETQYF
CDR3nt: TGTGCCTCCCAAGAGGAAGAGACCCAGTACTTC

j_gene: TRBJ2-7
d_gene: TRBD2
abundance: many
v_gene: TRBV7-2
len: 15
CDR3aa: CASSLEAGGGYEQYF
CDR3nt: TGTGCCAGCAGCTTAGAGGCGGGAGGAGGCTACGAGCAGTACTTC

j_gene: TRBJ2-5
d_gene: TRBD2
abundance: few
v_gene: TRBV6-2/TRBV6-3
len: 15
CDR3aa: CASCWASGGGETQYF
CDR3nt: TGTGCCAGCTGCTGGGCTAGCGGGGGCGGGGAGACCCAGTACTTC

j_gene: TRBJ2-1
d_gene: TRBD1
abundance: -
v_gene: TRBV3-1
len: 13
CDR3aa: CASSQNRGHEQFF
CDR3nt: TGTGCCAGCAGCCAGAACAGGGGGCATGAGCAGTTCTTC

j_gene: TRBJ1-2
d_gene: -
abundance: -
v_gene: TRBV30
len: 14
CDR3aa: CAWKWVGNSYGYTF
CDR3nt: TGTGCCTGGAAATGGGTCGGGAATAGCTATGGCTACACCTTC

j_gene: TRBJ2-1
d_gene: TRBD2
abundance: many
v_gene: TRBV15
len: 12
CDR3aa: CATSRSGTKQFF
CDR3nt: TGTGCCACCAGCAGGTCGGGGACTAAGCAGTTCTTC

j_gene: TRBJ1-5
d_gene: -
abundance: many
v_gene: TRBV7-8
len: 16
CDR3aa: CASSWSGGLQNQPQHF
CDR3nt: TGTGCCAGCAGCTGGAGCGGGGGGCTTCAAAATCAGCCCCAGCATTTT

j_gene: TRBJ2-2
d_gene: TRBD2
abundance: -
v_gene: TRBV30
len: 17
CDR3aa: CAWSRGTSGANTGELFF
CDR3nt: TGTGCCTGGAGTAGGGGGACTAGCGGGGCGAACACCGGGGAGCTGTTTTTT

j_gene: TRBJ2-7
d_gene: -
abundance: many
v_gene: TRBV20-1
len: 13
CDR3aa: CSASKAGLYEQYF
CDR3nt: TGCAGTGCTAGCAAGGCAGGGCTCTACGAGCAGTACTTC

j_gene: TRBJ2-2
d_gene: TRBD2
abundance: many
v_gene: TRBV9
len: 17
CDR3aa: CASSSRLAGRNTGELFF
CDR3nt: TGTGCCAGCAGCTCCCGACTAGCGGGGAGGAACACCGGGGAGCTGTTTTTT

j_gene: TRBJ2-2
d_gene: -
abundance: many
v_gene: TRBV2
len: 12
CDR3aa: CASSEAPRELFF
CDR3nt: TGTGCCAGCAGTGAAGCGCCCCGGGAGCTGTTTTTT

j_gene: TRBJ1-2
d_gene: TRBD1
abundance: many
v_gene: TRBV20-1
len: 16
CDR3aa: CSANGDRGPLNYGYTF
CDR3nt: TGCAGTGCTAACGGGGACAGGGGGCCTCTAAACTATGGCTACACCTTC

j_gene: TRBJ1-1
d_gene: -
abundance: many
v_gene: TRBV12-3/TRBV12-4
len: 14
CDR3aa: CASRDNWADTEAFF
CDR3nt: TGTGCCAGCAGGGACAACTGGGCGGACACTGAAGCTTTCTTT